This T cell receptor beta chain was documented in a study of blood T cell repertoires in COVID-19. Trimming removed 10 bases at V and 2 bases at J, with 14 bases between. Germline CDR1 reads MNHEY; CDR2 reads SVGAGI. The CDR3 length is 14 residues. Clones were sequenced by immunoSEQ multiplex PCR, and TCRdb holds only the in-frame ones, with some missing. The sample lists 95,000 to 100,000 clones, 75% to 90% occurring once. The sequence was obtained from a man older than 75 with acute or convalescent COVID-19. The chain carries TRBV6-5 and TRBJ1-4; tentative D call: TRBD1 (5 bases). The sample was peripheral blood. The CDR3 DNA reads TGTGCCACGAAACCGGGGGTGACTAATGAAAAACTGTTTTTT. Residues: CATKPGVTNEKLFF.